The 28 T cell receptor beta chains below were found in one sample sequenced in a study of OX40 agonist ivuxolimab in advanced cancers. Libraries were made using the immunoSEQ multiplex PCR assay. The table comes from immuneACCESS by way of TCRdb, which keeps in-frame sequences with V and J called. Part of the clones is missing from these tables; in studies checked, under half for an unresolved V gene and the rest for unknown reasons. Present in this sample are tens of thousands of clones, almost 85% of which were seen just once. Approximately 5.1% of the sample comes from the top ten. The specimen comprised CD4+ or CD8+ T cells sorted from blood, sampled in a trial of the OX40 agonist ivuxolimab. The receptor set was obtained from an adult with an advanced solid tumor such as melanoma, head and neck, liver or kidney cancer.

The chain recombines TRBV6-4 with TRBJ2-6, with TRBD1 identical over 7 bases. The germline V gene has CDR1 MRHNA and CDR2 SNTAGT. V was pared by 3 bases and J by 1 base, with 0 bases of the junction left unmatched. CDR3 length: 15 amino acids. The CDR3 DNA follows: TGTGCCAGCAGTGAGACAGGGTCTGGGGCCAACGTCCTGACTTTC. It encodes CASSETGSGANVLTF.

The V gene is TRBV6-5, the J gene TRBJ2-5, with D possibly being TRBD1 or TRBD2 (5 bases each). This CDR3 contains 13 residues. From germline, CDR1 is MNHEY and CDR2 SVGAGI. The V end was cut by 8 bases, the J end by 1 base, with 11 bases between. CDR3 DNA: TGTGCCAGCGTCGGGGACCGCCAAGAGACCCAGTACTTC. It is translated as CASVGDRQETQYF.

In DNA, the CDR3 is TGTGCCATCAGAGAGGACACTGAAGCTTTCTTT. Its protein product is CAIREDTEAFF. The chain joins TRBV10-3 to TRBJ1-1; no clear D gene. V lost 6 bases, J lost 3 bases, and 5 bases lay in between. The CDR3 sequence is 11 residues long. The V gene's germline CDR1 is ENHRY and CDR2 SYGVKD.

The J gene is TRBJ2-7, the V gene TRBV18, with TRBD2 matching over 9 bases. V was clipped by 4 bases and J by 4 bases; unmatched bases: 8. This CDR3 comprises 15 residues. Germline assignment: CDR1 KGHSH and CDR2 LQKENI. The CDR3 here is CASSRRTSDMYEQYF. The CDR3 nucleotides read TGTGCCAGCTCACGCCGGACTAGCGATATGTACGAGCAGTACTTC.

The genes are TRBV6-1 and TRBJ2-1, with TRBD2 matching 11 bases. This CDR3 region has 15 residues. CDR1 and CDR2 (germline): MNHNS, SASEGT. V trimming: 5 bases; J trimming: 4 bases; junction bases outside the gene matches: 4. The CDR3 sequence: CASSRSSGRYNEQFF. In DNA form, the CDR3 reads TGTGCCAGCAGTCGATCTAGCGGGAGGTACAATGAGCAGTTCTTC.

The chain employs TRBV30 and TRBJ1-4; TRBD1 agrees at 7 bases. The CDR3 runs 12 residues. CDR1 GTSNPN and CDR2 SVGIG come from the germline V gene (reference sequence). V shed 6 bases and J 8 bases; nucleotides not matched to a gene: 6. The CDR3 DNA reads as TGTGCCTGCGCGGCAGGGGGGGAAAAACTGTTTTTT. This encodes CACAAGGEKLFF.

V and J are TRBV7-3 and TRBJ1-2, with a possible D match to TRBD1 (6 bases). This CDR3 has 12 amino acids. Germline CDR1 reads SGHTA; CDR2 reads FQGTGA. With 4 bases removed from V and 4 bases from J, the gap between germline ends came to 7 bases. For the CDR3, the DNA is TGTGCCAGCAGCTCGGACAGCTATGGCTACACCTTC. Translated: CASSSDSYGYTF.

The rearrangement links TRBV2 to TRBJ1-1; 7 nucleotides match TRBD1. CDR1 is SNHLY, CDR2 FYNNEI, per germline. The CDR3 covers 15 residues. Trimming removed 1 base from V and 4 bases from J; junction bases left unmatched: 6. CDR3 coding DNA: TGTGCCAGCAGTGAAGGGTGGACAGGCGTCACTGAAGCTTTCTTT. Translated, it gives CASSEGWTGVTEAFF. The complete variable domain, with remaining parts taken from reference TRBV2 and TRBJ1-1, reads EPEVTQTPSHQVTQMGQEVILRCVPISNHLYFYWYRQILGQKVEFLVSFYNNEISEKSEIFDDQFSVERPDGSNFTLKIRSTKLEDSAMYFCASSEGWTGVTEAFFGQGTRLTVV.

The chain couples TRBV27 to TRBJ2-7, with D unclear. Trimming took 4 bases from V and 5 from J, leaving 15 bases between them. This CDR3 is 14 amino acids long. Germline V gene lookup returns CDR1 MNHEY and CDR2 SMNVEV (reference sequence). The CDR3 bases are TGTGCCAGCAGTTCGTACACCCTAAAGGACGAGCAGTACTTC. Protein product: CASSSYTLKDEQYF.

This clone was picked up a small number of times. The rearrangement links TRBV6-4 to TRBJ2-1; D possibly corresponds to TRBD2 (5 bases). The germline V and J ends were trimmed by 1 base and 11 bases, with 15 bases remaining between them. The germline gives CDR1 MRHNA, CDR2 SNTAGT. The CDR3 is 14 residues long. The CDR3 sequence is CASSDLSGESQQFF. The CDR3, as DNA: TGTGCCAGCAGTGACTTAAGTGGGGAGAGCCAGCAGTTCTTC.

This clone was found once. The gene calls are TRBV6-6 and TRBJ1-2; the D is unclear. Trimming removed 0 bases at V and 7 bases at J, with 12 bases between. This CDR3 is 14 amino acids long. Per germline, CDR1 MNHNY and CDR2 SVGAGI (reference sequence). The CDR3 coding sequence is TGTGCCAGCAGTTACTCGATCCAACCGGCTGGCTACACCTTC. This codes for CASSYSIQPAGYTF.

The V gene is TRBV5-4, the J gene TRBJ1-1; 7 nucleotides line up with TRBD1. Trimming cost V 3 bases and J 1 base; bases outside gene matches: 6. The CDR3 runs 15 residues. CDR1 and CDR2 from the germline V gene are SGHNT and YYREEE (reference sequence). CDR3 coding DNA: TGTGCCAGCAGCTCACCGGACAGGCCGAACACTGAAGCTTTCTTT. Encoded protein: CASSSPDRPNTEAFF.

The chain joins TRBV4-2 to TRBJ2-5, with 7 bases matching TRBD1. This CDR3 region has 16 residues. Trimming took 2 bases from V and 4 from J; bases not matched to a gene: 10. CDR1 LGHNA and CDR2 YNFKEQ come from the germline V gene. The CDR3 nucleotides are TGTGCCAGCAGCCAAAATGTAAGGGGGCTCGGAGAGACCCAGTACTTC. Its protein is CASSQNVRGLGETQYF.

The DNA of the CDR3 is TGCGCCAGCAGCGGGACGGGGGGCCCGATAGATACGCAGTATTTT. Protein: CASSGTGGPIDTQYF. V gene TRBV5-1 combines with J gene TRBJ2-3; maybe TRBD2 (7 bases). Germline V gene sequence: CDR1 SGHRS, CDR2 YFSETQ. Trimming left V 4 bases short and J 5 bases short, with 17 bases between. This CDR3 is built from 15 residues.

V gene TRBV5-1 combines with J gene TRBJ2-1; D might be TRBD1 or TRBD2, each matching 5 bases. This CDR3 comprises 16 residues. Germline V gene data show CDR1 as SGHRS and CDR2 as YFSETQ. The V end was cut by 2 bases, the J end by 2 bases, with 14 bases between. The CDR3 protein is CASSLAGTKPYNEQFF. As DNA, the CDR3 is TGCGCCAGCAGCTTAGCCGGGACGAAACCCTACAATGAGCAGTTCTTC.

The chain joins TRBV4-1 to TRBJ1-1; 8 positions match TRBD1. This CDR3 is 17 amino acids long. The ends lost 1 base at V and 2 bases at J; junction bases unmatched: 9. Germline lookup yields CDR1 MGHRA and CDR2 YSYEKL. This CDR3 reads CASSQGNIDRGNTEAFF. CDR3 bases: TGCGCCAGCAGCCAAGGAAACATCGACAGGGGCAACACTGAAGCTTTCTTT.

This rearrangement joins TRBV2 to TRBJ2-7, with no clear D. V was cut by 4 bases and J by 9 bases, with 10 bases left in between. Germline lookup yields CDR1 SNHLY and CDR2 FYNNEI. The CDR3 consists of 11 residues. CDR3 amino acids: CASSGDYGQYF. The CDR3 bases are TGTGCCAGCAGTGGGGATTATGGGCAGTACTTC.

The chain joins TRBV4-1 to TRBJ2-6; D uncertain. Trimming removed 1 base from V and 4 bases from J, with 8 bases in between. This CDR3 has 15 amino acids. CDR1 and CDR2 from the germline V gene are MGHRA and YSYEKL. The CDR3 loop reads CASSQGVGGANVLTF. The CDR3, as DNA: TGCGCCAGCAGCCAAGGGGTAGGGGGGGCCAACGTCCTGACTTTC.

The chain uses TRBV7-6 and TRBJ2-2; D possibly corresponds to TRBD1 (6 bases). V was trimmed by 5 bases and J by 2 bases, leaving 15 bases between them. CDR1 and CDR2 (germline): SGHVS, FNYEAQ. CDR3 size: 16 residues. CDR3 coding DNA: TGTGCCAGCAGCCCTGCTGGCAGGGGAAACACCGGGGAGCTGTTTTTT. Protein sequence: CASSPAGRGNTGELFF.

V gene TRBV27 combines with J gene TRBJ2-5, with 13 bases matching TRBD2. This CDR3 contains 17 residues. Germline V lookup: CDR1 MNHEY, CDR2 SMNVEV (reference sequence). The ends lost 5 bases at V and 4 bases at J; junction bases unmatched: 10. The CDR3 reads CASSQLAGGQVGETQYF. The CDR3 coding sequence is TGTGCCAGCAGTCAACTAGCGGGGGGGCAAGTGGGAGAGACCCAGTACTTC.

The chain employs TRBV5-6 and TRBJ2-7; D call uncertain. The ends were cut back, 7 bases at V and 3 bases at J, with 14 bases in the middle. Germline assignment: CDR1 SGHDT and CDR2 YYEEEE. CDR3 size: 13 residues. CDR3 in DNA: TGTGCCAGCGTTTTGGACGGTTTCTACGAGCAGTACTTC. Translating it yields CASVLDGFYEQYF.

J is TRBJ2-1 and V is TRBV29-1; 7 nucleotides line up with TRBD2. Losses at the gene ends were 3 bases for V and 9 bases for J; bases not matched to a gene: 8. The CDR3 extends over 13 amino acids. Germline V gene data show CDR1 as SQVTM and CDR2 as ANQGSEA. The CDR3 is CSVEGGPTREQFF. The CDR3 nucleotides are TGCAGCGTTGAGGGAGGGCCAACGCGTGAGCAGTTCTTC.

CDR3 amino acids: CASSTGGRGSSYEQYF. The CDR3 DNA is TGTGCCAGCAGCACAGGGGGGCGGGGGAGCTCCTACGAGCAGTACTTC. V is TRBV28 and J is TRBJ2-7; tentative D call: TRBD1 (8 bases). V was pared by 6 bases and J by 0 bases, with 18 bases between. CDR1 is MDHEN and CDR2 is SYDVKM in the germline V gene. This CDR3 has 16 residues.

This chain links TRBV5-6 with TRBJ2-3; D gene unclear. Per the germline V gene, CDR1 is SGHDT and CDR2 is YYEEEE. V was trimmed by 1 base and J by 5 bases, leaving 2 bases between them. The CDR3 extends over 11 amino acids. CDR3 DNA: TGTGCCAGCAGCTTGAGAGATACGCAGTATTTT. The encoded protein is CASSLRDTQYF.

The chain has TRBV2 and TRBJ1-5; 8 bases agree with TRBD1. The germline CDR1 and CDR2 sequences are SNHLY and FYNNEI. Trimming took 2 bases from V and 4 from J; bases not matched to a gene: 7. The length of the CDR3 is 16 residues. CDR3 amino acids: CASSEIGTGGNQPQHF. DNA for the CDR3: TGTGCCAGCAGTGAAATTGGTACAGGGGGGAATCAGCCCCAGCATTTT.

The chain recombines TRBV30 with TRBJ1-1; D perhaps matches TRBD1 (5 bases). CDR1 is GTSNPN and CDR2 is SVGIG in the germline V gene (reference sequence). The CDR3 runs to 13 residues. Trimming left V 4 bases short and J 1 base short, with 10 bases between. The DNA of the CDR3 is TGTGCCTGGACGGGACCGTGGAACACTGAAGCTTTCTTT. This sequence encodes CAWTGPWNTEAFF.

The V and J genes are TRBV28 and TRBJ1-5; weak D call: TRBD1 (6 bases). V was shortened by 3 bases and J by 9 bases, with 18 bases between the two germline ends. The CDR3 contains 15 residues. Germline V gene data show CDR1 as MDHEN and CDR2 as SYDVKM. As DNA, the CDR3 is TGTGCCAGCAGTTTGGCGGGGGGGGGCCCCGGGCCCCAGCATTTT. Amino acid sequence: CASSLAGGGPGPQHF. The full variable domain, its missing parts supplied by reference TRBV28 and TRBJ1-5, is DVKVTQSSRYLVKRTGEKVFLECVQDMDHENMFWYRQDPGLGLRLIYFSYDVKMKEKGDIPEGYSVSREKKERFSLILESASTNQTSMYLCASSLAGGGPGPQHFGDGTRLSIL.

The chain employs TRBV9 and TRBJ1-5; 7 nucleotides agree with TRBD1. The V gene end was trimmed by 0 bases and the J gene end by 2 bases; junction bases not matched to a gene: 2. The CDR3 is 15 amino acids. Germline V lookup: CDR1 SGDLS, CDR2 YYNGEE. The CDR3 is CASSVEGGGNQPQHF. CDR3 DNA sequence: TGTGCCAGCAGCGTAGAAGGGGGCGGCAATCAGCCCCAGCATTTT.